Here is one TCR beta chain with its context. Its specificity is not known. Preparation of the TCRbeta library used unique molecular identifiers. TCRdb reprocessed the PCR reads via MiXCR and lists one record per CDR3 protein. This table has over 90,000 distinct CDR3 sequences, roughly 7.1% appearing once. The sample is drawn from a study of T-cell reconstitution after alpha-beta-depleted transplantation in children. Study-wide findings and caveats: The authors attributed T-cell counts and diversity one year after transplant mostly to newly produced T cells.

Germline CDR1 and CDR2: SNHLY and FYNNEI. CDR3 length: 15 residues. With 3 bases removed from V and 10 bases from J, the gap between germline ends came to 19 bases. This receptor was taken from a boy younger than 10 with acute lymphoblastic leukemia, due to receive a stem cell transplant. This sample comprised PBMCs, obtained before TCRalphabeta/CD19-depleted stem cell transplant. The genes are TRBV2 and TRBJ1-5; a possible D gene is TRBD1 (5 bases). This CDR3 reads CASSDSGGAGHPQHF. The DNA for the CDR3 is TGTGCCAGCAGTGACTCAGGAGGGGCCGGTCATCCCCAGCATTTT.